Following are 20 T cell receptor beta chains from one sample sequenced in a study of cytomegalovirus exposure and HLA in healthy donors. PCR used 60 Vbeta primers and 13 Jbeta primers. Here immunoSEQ multiplex PCR was the method, and the copy in TCRdb shows in-frame clones only, minus some. This sample has under 150,000 clones, with 50% to 70% found just once. Material for sequencing was PBMCs. Source of these receptors: a woman aged 40 to 50 in good health and CMV-seropositive.

This clone was picked up a small number of times. The V gene is TRBV4-2, the J gene TRBJ2-7; 9 positions match TRBD2. V lost 0 bases to trimming and J lost 0 bases; unmatched junction nucleotides: 6. The germline V gene has CDR1 LGHNA and CDR2 YNFKEQ. The CDR3 consists of 17 residues. The CDR3 coding sequence is TGTGCCAGCAGCCAAGATTATAGACTAGCGGACTCCTACGAGCAGTACTTC. As protein: CASSQDYRLADSYEQYF.

CDR3 amino acids: CASSYSRDTGNTIYF. CDR3 coding DNA: TGTGCCAGCAGTTACAGCAGGGATACTGGAAACACCATATATTTT. This chain uses TRBV6-5 with TRBJ1-3, with D possibly TRBD1 on 5 matching bases. The V and J ends lost 2 bases and 2 bases respectively, with 10 bases between them. The germline CDR1 and CDR2 sequences are MNHEY and SVGAGI. This CDR3 contains 15 residues.

This clone has more than one count but fewer than ten. The chain is built from TRBV15 and TRBJ2-1; 8 bases line up with TRBD2. Germline loops: CDR1 LNHNV, CDR2 YYDKDF (reference sequence). The CDR3 covers 17 residues. V gave up 1 base and J gave up 3 bases; unmatched junction bases: 8. The CDR3 DNA reads as TGTGCCACCAGCAGAGGCGGGGGGCAGGGGCGCTACAATGAGCAGTTCTTC. Amino acids: CATSRGGGQGRYNEQFF.

As to this clone: The sample has other DNA sequences that encode this CDR3 too. The chain employs TRBV5-6 and TRBJ2-1; possible D gene TRBD1, 6 bases. This CDR3 comprises 13 residues. Germline V gene data show CDR1 as SGHDT and CDR2 as YYEEEE. The germline V and J ends were trimmed by 5 bases and 4 bases, with 10 bases remaining between them. The chain's CDR3 is CASSLDRYNEQFF. DNA for the CDR3: TGTGCCAGCAGTCTCGACAGGTACAATGAGCAGTTCTTC.

The chain links TRBV7-2 to TRBJ2-1; 14 bases fit TRBD2. Germline V gives CDR1 SGHTA, CDR2 FQGNSA. The CDR3 is 19 amino acids. V dropped 5 bases and J dropped 2; count of bases not matched to a gene: 11. CDR3 sequence reads: CASSLKGLAGEGPYNEQFF. The CDR3 DNA follows: TGTGCCAGCAGCCTCAAGGGACTAGCGGGAGAGGGCCCCTACAATGAGCAGTTCTTC.

The chain recombines TRBV6-1 with TRBJ2-7; 7 bases are shared with TRBD2. Unmatched junction bases numbered 6, after V lost 3 bases and J lost 4 bases. This CDR3 region has 14 residues. The germline gives CDR1 MNHNS, CDR2 SASEGT. The CDR3 loop is CASSELGGRYEQYF. DNA for the CDR3: TGTGCCAGCAGTGAGTTAGGCGGGAGATACGAGCAGTACTTC.

This clone showed up just a few times. This chain links TRBV6-5 with TRBJ1-1; TRBD1 is a possible D gene (5 bases). Germline loops: CDR1 MNHEY, CDR2 SVGAGI. V lost 4 bases to trimming and J lost 8 bases, with 14 bases between them. This CDR3 has 13 amino acids. CDR3 in DNA: TGTGCCAGCAGTTTCGCAGGGCTATGGGAAGCTTTCTTT. Protein sequence: CASSFAGLWEAFF.

This chain uses TRBV7-8 with TRBJ2-7; TRBD1 matches at 7 bases. V lost 5 bases, J lost 4 bases, and 8 bases stayed unmatched. In germline, CDR1 is SGHVS, CDR2 FQNEAQ. This CDR3 comprises 14 residues. Written as DNA, the CDR3 is TGTGCCAGCAGCACCCGGGACAGCAGGTACGAGCAGTACTTC. This encodes CASSTRDSRYEQYF.

CDR3 loop: CSVEGTEWGGDEQYF. In nucleotides, the CDR3 is TGCAGCGTTGAAGGGACAGAGTGGGGGGGGGACGAGCAGTACTTC. The chain combines TRBV29-1 with TRBJ2-7; tentative D call: TRBD2 (7 bases). V lost 1 base and J lost 5, with 18 bases in between. The CDR3 is 15 residues long. Germline V lookup: CDR1 SQVTM, CDR2 ANQGSEA.

The chain is built from TRBV6-5 and TRBJ2-5, with TRBD2 as a possible D gene (5 bases). The J call may be incorrect, as the DNA end agrees better with TRBJ2-7. Germline CDR1 reads MNHEY; CDR2 reads SVGAGI. CDR3 length: 15 amino acids. The DNA of the CDR3 is TGTGCCAGCAGTTACTCGACCGGGATTAGGCGCGAGCAGTACTTC. This encodes CASSYSTGIRREQYF.

The count of this clone is one. J is TRBJ1-4 and V is TRBV2, with 7 nucleotides matching TRBD1. Germline values: CDR1 SNHLY, CDR2 FYNNEI. This CDR3 has 14 amino acids. Losses at the gene ends were 6 bases for V and 4 bases for J; bases not matched to a gene: 5. CDR3 in amino acids: CASSGQVFNEKLFF. As DNA, the CDR3 is TGTGCCAGCAGCGGACAGGTTTTTAATGAAAAACTGTTTTTT.

The rearrangement joins TRBV2 to TRBJ2-4; perhaps TRBD1 as D (5 bases). This CDR3 has 12 amino acids. Trimming took 4 bases from V and 6 from J, leaving 7 bases between them. The V gene's germline CDR1 is SNHLY and CDR2 FYNNEI. The CDR3 DNA sequence: TGTGCCAGCAGTGGACAGTTAAACATTCAGTACTTC. This encodes CASSGQLNIQYF.

The chain recombines TRBV10-3 with TRBJ1-1; 9 nucleotides line up with TRBD1. V lost 5 bases and J lost 7; bases outside the gene matches: 17. The length of the CDR3 is 17 residues. The germline V gene has CDR1 ENHRY and CDR2 SYGVKD. The CDR3 DNA sequence: TGTGCCATCAGTCCAAACAGGGGGGACAGGGCCCCCCTTGAAGCTTTCTTT. Its translation is CAISPNRGDRAPLEAFF.

The J gene is TRBJ1-5, the V gene TRBV4-1, with unresolved D. Deletions cut 1 base from V and 5 bases from J, with 9 bases between. In germline, CDR1 is MGHRA, CDR2 YSYEKL. The CDR3 is 14 amino acids. CDR3: CASSQGSYYQPQHF. CDR3 in DNA: TGCGCCAGCAGCCAAGGATCCTACTATCAGCCCCAGCATTTT.

The chain is built from TRBV28 and TRBJ1-2, with a weak D call TRBD1 (5 bases). Deletions cut 2 bases from V and 6 bases from J, with 7 bases between. The CDR3 runs to 12 residues. Germline CDR1 and CDR2: MDHEN and SYDVKM. CDR3 amino acids: CASSLIGDGYTF. The CDR3 coding sequence is TGTGCCAGCAGTTTAATAGGGGATGGCTACACCTTC.

This clone was observed once. The junction departs from the called germline gene at one end, perhaps through a read error. The chain combines TRBV4-1 with TRBJ2-7, with 9 bases lining up with TRBD2. CDR3 length equals 15 residues. Per the germline V gene, CDR1 is MGHRA and CDR2 is YSYEKL. CDR3 in DNA: TGCGCCAGCAGCCCCTCGGCTAGCGGGAAATACGAGCAGCACTTC. Protein product: CASSPSASGKYEQHF.

The chain couples TRBV4-2 to TRBJ2-2, with 9 bases identical to TRBD2. Germline CDR1 and CDR2: LGHNA and YNFKEQ. This CDR3 is built from 18 residues. Trimming removed 3 bases from V and 0 bases from J; junction bases left unmatched: 8. DNA for the CDR3: TGTGCCAGCAGCCATATACTAGCGGGTGATTCGAACACCGGGGAGCTGTTTTTT. Translation gives CASSHILAGDSNTGELFF.

The chain employs TRBV11-2 and TRBJ2-5; a possible D gene is TRBD2 (5 bases). The CDR3 totals 16 residues. CDR1 is SGHAT, CDR2 FQNNGV, per germline. V was cut by 8 bases and J by 2 bases, with 21 bases left in between. The CDR3 spells CASELGSLARQETQYF. The CDR3 bases are TGTGCCAGCGAACTAGGGTCATTGGCTCGTCAAGAGACCCAGTACTTC. Filled out from reference TRBV11-2 and TRBJ2-5, the complete variable domain reads EAGVAQSPRYKIIEKRQSVAFWCNPISGHATLYWYQQILGQGPKLLIQFQNNGVVDDSQLPKDRFSAERLKGVDSTLKIQPAKLEDSAVYLCASELGSLARQETQYFGPGTRLLVL.

The rearrangement uses TRBV2 and TRBJ1-3, with TRBD1 identical over 8 bases. Trimming took 6 bases from V and 2 from J; bases not matched to a gene: 6. Germline V gene lookup returns CDR1 SNHLY and CDR2 FYNNEI. The CDR3 length is 15 residues. The CDR3 bases are TGTGCCAGCAGCCCGCAGGGGGCAGCTGGAAACACCATATATTTT. Amino acid sequence: CASSPQGAAGNTIYF.

This clone was detected only a few times. The gene calls are TRBV28 and TRBJ1-5; 8 bases are shared with TRBD1. Germline loops: CDR1 MDHEN, CDR2 SYDVKM. Trimming removed 5 bases from V and 3 bases from J; junction bases left unmatched: 9. The CDR3 contains 16 residues. The CDR3 spells CASSTHDRGFNQPQHF. CDR3 nucleotide sequence: TGTGCCAGCAGTACACATGACAGGGGCTTCAATCAGCCCCAGCATTTT.